This entry lists 24 T cell receptor beta chains sequenced from one sample in a study of technical replicates of blood from a handful of donors. Profiling relied on immunoSEQ multiplex PCR, and the TCRdb table lists in-frame clones only, not all of them. The sample has 65,000 to 90,000 clones; about 86% are singletons. Sample: PBMCs. These receptors originate from a human donor in good health. Some clones in this sample may be carry-over from other donors' samples.

This chain connects TRBV6-6 to TRBJ1-1; possible D gene TRBD1, 5 bases. The CDR3 has 13 residues. From germline, CDR1 is MNHNY and CDR2 SVGAGI (reference sequence). Trimming pared 6 bases from V and 0 bases from J, leaving 8 bases between. CDR3 nucleotide sequence: TGTGCCAGCAGGAGACAGTTGAACACTGAAGCTTTCTTT. This codes for CASRRQLNTEAFF.

The V gene is TRBV7-8, the J gene TRBJ1-5, with D hard to call. CDR3 size: 13 residues. V was pared by 0 bases and J by 9 bases, with 9 bases between. Per the germline V gene, CDR1 is SGHVS and CDR2 is FQNEAQ. The CDR3 spells CASSLAERRPQHF. The CDR3 bases are TGTGCCAGCAGCTTAGCGGAGCGGAGGCCCCAGCATTTT.

This chain uses TRBV4-1 with TRBJ2-4; 13 bases match TRBD2. Per germline, CDR1 MGHRA and CDR2 YSYEKL. V gave up 3 bases and J gave up 7 bases; unmatched junction bases: 9. The CDR3 length is 17 residues. Written as DNA, the CDR3 is TGCGCCAGCAGCCAGGACACTAGCGGGGGGGTTTGGAACATTCAGTACTTC. Protein sequence: CASSQDTSGGVWNIQYF.

The rearrangement joins TRBV4-3 to TRBJ2-7; TRBD1 aligns across 9 bases. Per germline, CDR1 LGHNA and CDR2 YSLEER. V trimming: 4 bases; J trimming: 3 bases; junction bases outside the gene matches: 7. The CDR3 contains 15 residues. The CDR3 coding sequence is TGCGCCAGCAGCCCGCACCGGGACAGGGACTACGAGCAGTACTTC. Protein product: CASSPHRDRDYEQYF.

The chain joins TRBV6-1 to TRBJ2-3, with 11 bases lining up with TRBD2. After removal of 8 bases from V and 3 bases from J, the junction contained 7 bases not matched to a gene. This CDR3 comprises 15 residues. Germline V gene sequence: CDR1 MNHNS, CDR2 SASEGT. This chain's CDR3 is CASGLAGGRTDTQYF. DNA of the CDR3: TGTGCCAGCGGCTTAGCGGGGGGGCGGACAGATACGCAGTATTTT.

The rearrangement joins TRBV30 to TRBJ2-3; 7 nucleotides match TRBD1. Germline V CDR1 and CDR2: GTSNPN, SVGIG (reference sequence). The ends lost 0 bases at V and 5 bases at J; junction bases unmatched: 2. There are 13 residues in the CDR3. CDR3 in DNA: TGTGCCTGGAGTGTAAGGGGGCAAGATACGCAGTATTTT. It codes for CAWSVRGQDTQYF. Filled out from reference TRBV30 and TRBJ2-3, the complete variable domain reads SQTIHQWPATLVQPVGSPLSLECTVEGTSNPNLYWYRQAAGRGLQLLFYSVGIGQISSEVPQNLSASRPQDRQFILSSKKLLLSDSGFYLCAWSVRGQDTQYFGPGTRLTVL.

The chain links TRBV5-1 to TRBJ1-2; 9 positions agree with TRBD1. Trimming at V came to 1 base and at J to 6 bases, leaving 4 bases not matched to a gene. Germline loops: CDR1 SGHRS, CDR2 YFSETQ. The CDR3 sequence is 14 residues long. CDR3 amino acids: CASSLSGTGHGYTF. The CDR3 region has the DNA TGCGCCAGCAGCTTGTCCGGGACAGGGCATGGCTACACCTTC.

This rearrangement joins TRBV28 to TRBJ2-5; D remains ambiguous. The germline V gene encodes CDR1 MDHEN and CDR2 SYDVKM. The CDR3 runs to 11 residues. Trimming removed 7 bases at V and 3 bases at J, with 6 bases between. Here the CDR3 reads CASTSEETQYF. As DNA, the CDR3 is TGTGCCAGCACCTCCGAAGAGACCCAGTACTTC.

The V gene is TRBV7-9, the J gene TRBJ2-7, with a possible D match to TRBD2 (5 bases). This CDR3 spans 14 amino acids. The V end lost 5 bases, the J end lost 1 base, and 12 bases lay between the germline ends. From germline, CDR1 is SEHNR and CDR2 FQNEAQ (reference sequence). DNA for the CDR3: TGTGCCAGCAGCCGCAGCGGCCAGTCCTACGAGCAGTACTTC. Its protein product is CASSRSGQSYEQYF.

This rearrangement joins TRBV5-6 to TRBJ2-1, with 9 bases identical to TRBD2. The germline V gene has CDR1 SGHDT and CDR2 YYEEEE. J lost 8 bases, V lost 0 bases, and 3 bases had no gene match. The CDR3 contains 14 residues. The CDR3 loop reads CASSLASGDDEQFF. The CDR3 DNA is TGTGCCAGCAGCTTGGCTAGCGGGGACGATGAGCAGTTCTTC.

The gene calls are TRBV7-3 and TRBJ2-2, with 9 bases lining up with TRBD1. This CDR3 is built from 16 residues. CDR1 and CDR2 (germline): SGHTA, FQGTGA. Trimming took 5 bases from V and 5 from J; bases not matched to a gene: 9. The CDR3 region is CASSPGTGKVTGELFF. DNA of the CDR3: TGTGCCAGCAGCCCCGGGACAGGGAAAGTAACCGGGGAGCTGTTTTTT.

This chain uses TRBV14 with TRBJ2-7; 7 bases fit TRBD1. The V and J ends lost 4 bases and 2 bases, in that order; junction bases with no gene match: 8. The germline V gene encodes CDR1 SGHDN and CDR2 FVKESK. The CDR3 consists of 15 residues. CDR3 DNA: TGTGCCAGCAGCCGAGTTGGGACAGCTACCTACGAGCAGTACTTC. Its protein product is CASSRVGTATYEQYF.

The chain has TRBV4-3 and TRBJ1-2; possibly TRBD1 for D (6 bases). The V end was cut by 0 bases, the J end by 4 bases, with 15 bases between. This CDR3 comprises 16 residues. Germline CDR1 and CDR2: LGHNA and YSLEER. The CDR3 loop is CASSQDLLGQSYGYTF. The CDR3 DNA sequence: TGCGCCAGCAGCCAAGATCTTCTAGGACAGTCCTATGGCTACACCTTC.

This rearrangement joins TRBV5-4 to TRBJ2-5, with 10 positions matching TRBD2. Germline values: CDR1 SGHNT, CDR2 YYREEE (reference sequence). Trimming cost V 4 bases and J 1 base; bases outside gene matches: 13. This CDR3 has 18 amino acids. The CDR3 is CASSPGGSSGGAQETQYF. Here the CDR3 DNA reads TGTGCCAGCAGCCCGGGGGGTAGCAGCGGGGGGGCCCAAGAGACCCAGTACTTC.

This clone was counted once. The CDR3 is CASTRQGSTDTQYF. The CDR3 coding sequence is TGTGCCAGCACCAGACAGGGGAGCACAGATACGCAGTATTTT. J is TRBJ2-3 and V is TRBV7-9; 8 nucleotides line up with TRBD1. This CDR3 has 14 residues. The V and J ends lost 7 bases and 0 bases, in that order; junction bases with no gene match: 3. Germline lookup yields CDR1 SEHNR and CDR2 FQNEAQ (reference sequence). Together with reference TRBV7-9 and TRBJ2-3, the CDR3 gives the full variable domain: DTGVSQNPRHKITKRGQNVTFRCDPISEHNRLYWYRQTLGQGPEFLTYFQNEAQLEKSRLLSDRFSAERPKGSFSTLEIQRTEQGDSAMYLCASTRQGSTDTQYFGPGTRLTVL.

This chain links TRBV4-2 with TRBJ2-3; unclear D gene. Trimming shortened V by 4 bases and J by 1 base, and 9 bases separated the two germline ends. Germline values: CDR1 LGHNA, CDR2 YNFKEQ. This CDR3 comprises 14 residues. CDR3 loop: CASSRDLGTDTQYF. CDR3 nucleotide sequence: TGTGCCAGCAGCCGAGACCTCGGCACAGATACGCAGTATTTT.

For the CDR3, the DNA is TGTGCCAGCAGTCAGGCGGGAGGGACGTACAATGAGCAGTTCTTC. This codes for CASSQAGGTYNEQFF. The V gene is TRBV2, the J gene TRBJ2-1; TRBD2 matches 9 bases. Germline loops: CDR1 SNHLY, CDR2 FYNNEI. This CDR3 region has 15 residues. Trimming cost V 5 bases and J 4 bases; bases outside gene matches: 6.

V and J are TRBV2 and TRBJ2-2; no clear D gene. V lost 7 bases and J lost 11, with 17 bases in between. This CDR3 has 13 residues. The V gene's germline CDR1 is SNHLY and CDR2 FYNNEI. This CDR3 reads CASTPGGYPELFF. In nucleotides, the CDR3 is TGTGCCAGCACCCCAGGTGGCTATCCTGAGCTGTTTTTT.

This clone showed up just once. The V call is TRBV28, the J call TRBJ1-4; D might be TRBD1 (5 bases). The germline V gene has CDR1 MDHEN and CDR2 SYDVKM. Trimming removed 4 bases from V and 4 bases from J, with 13 bases in between. The CDR3 contains 15 residues. The CDR3 loop is CASSSAGQGNEKLFF. CDR3 nucleotide sequence: TGTGCCAGCAGTTCCGCGGGGCAGGGTAATGAAAAACTGTTTTTT. Variable domain in full (rest from reference TRBV28 and TRBJ1-4): DVKVTQSSRYLVKRTGEKVFLECVQDMDHENMFWYRQDPGLGLRLIYFSYDVKMKEKGDIPEGYSVSREKKERFSLILESASTNQTSMYLCASSSAGQGNEKLFFGSGTQLSVL.

V usage is TRBV12-5 and J usage is TRBJ2-1; 9 bases fit TRBD1. The CDR3 sequence is 14 residues long. J gave up 6 bases and V 8 bases, and 8 bases lay outside the gene matches. Germline V gene data show CDR1 as LGHNT and CDR2 as FRNRAP. CDR3 protein: CASSPGQGSNEQFF. The CDR3 DNA is TGTGCTAGTTCCCCGGGACAGGGTTCCAATGAGCAGTTCTTC.

The rearrangement joins TRBV7-3 to TRBJ2-3; D gene unclear. Trimming removed 4 bases from V and 5 bases from J, with 10 bases in between. CDR1 SGHTA and CDR2 FQGTGA come from the germline V gene. The CDR3 sequence is 13 residues long. In DNA, the CDR3 is TGTGCCAGCAGCTCTGGGCAGGAAGATACGCAGTATTTT. Residues: CASSSGQEDTQYF.

The V and J genes are TRBV18 and TRBJ2-3; 7 bases map to TRBD2. Trimming at V came to 5 bases and at J to 8 bases, leaving 7 bases not matched to a gene. Per the germline V gene, CDR1 is KGHSH and CDR2 is LQKENI. The CDR3 runs 13 residues. CDR3 protein: CASSERGVRTQYF. The CDR3 coding sequence is TGTGCCAGCTCAGAACGGGGGGTACGTACGCAGTATTTT.

This clone was seen once. J is TRBJ1-2 and V is TRBV5-4, with 9 bases identical to TRBD1. The CDR3 runs to 16 residues. Germline CDR1 is SGHNT and CDR2 is YYREEE (reference sequence). V lost 4 bases and J lost 0; bases outside the gene matches: 7. The CDR3 reads CASSPGQGLANYGYTF. The CDR3 DNA sequence: TGTGCCAGCAGCCCCGGACAGGGGCTAGCTAACTATGGCTACACCTTC.

The V and J genes are TRBV19 and TRBJ2-7, with D perhaps TRBD1 (6 bases). Trimming removed 4 bases from V and 3 bases from J, with 10 bases in between. This CDR3 is built from 13 residues. Per germline, CDR1 LNHDA and CDR2 SQIVND (reference sequence). The CDR3 sequence is CASSTGQHYEQYF. The CDR3 DNA reads as TGTGCCAGTAGTACAGGACAGCACTACGAGCAGTACTTC.